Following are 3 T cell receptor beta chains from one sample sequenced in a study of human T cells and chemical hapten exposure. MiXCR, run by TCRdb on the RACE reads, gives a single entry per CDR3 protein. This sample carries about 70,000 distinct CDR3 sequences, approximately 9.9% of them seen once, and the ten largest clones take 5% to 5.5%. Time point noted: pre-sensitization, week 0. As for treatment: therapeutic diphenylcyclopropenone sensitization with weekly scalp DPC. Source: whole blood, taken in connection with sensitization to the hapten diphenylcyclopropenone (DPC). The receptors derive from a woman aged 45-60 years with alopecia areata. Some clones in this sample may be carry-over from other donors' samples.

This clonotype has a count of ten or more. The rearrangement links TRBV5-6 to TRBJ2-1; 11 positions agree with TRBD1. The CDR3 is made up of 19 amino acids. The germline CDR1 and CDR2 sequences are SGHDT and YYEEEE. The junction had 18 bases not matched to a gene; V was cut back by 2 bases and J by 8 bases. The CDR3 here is CASSFFRTGGFRGLDEQFF. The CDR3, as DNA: TGTGCCAGCAGCTTTTTTAGGACAGGGGGCTTTAGGGGTTTGGATGAGCAGTTCTTC.

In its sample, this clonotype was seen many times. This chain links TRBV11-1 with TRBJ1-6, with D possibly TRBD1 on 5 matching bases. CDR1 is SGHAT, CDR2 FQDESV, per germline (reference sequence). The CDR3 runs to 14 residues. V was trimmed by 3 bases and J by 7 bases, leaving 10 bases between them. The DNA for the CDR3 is TGTGCCAGCAGCTTTAGGGGCCAAAATTCACCCCTCCACTTT. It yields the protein CASSFRGQNSPLHF.

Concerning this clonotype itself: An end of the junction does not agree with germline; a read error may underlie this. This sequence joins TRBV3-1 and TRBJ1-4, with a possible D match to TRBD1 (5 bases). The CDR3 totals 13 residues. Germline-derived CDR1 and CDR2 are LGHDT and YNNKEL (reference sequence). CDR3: CASSHQGDEKLYF. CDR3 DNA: TGTGCCAGCAGCCATCAGGGTGATGAAAAACTGTATTTT.